A selection of T cell receptor beta chains follows, all from one sample in a study of T cells in Graves' hyperthyroidism and ophthalmopathy. TCRdb re-analysed the multiplex PCR reads in MiXCR, keeping a single row per CDR3 protein. The table lists more than 450,000 distinct CDR3 sequences, 14% of them singletons. Material for sequencing was blood. The source of these receptors is a woman in her forties with Graves' hyperthyroidism. CDR3s include the opening cysteine and the closing phenylalanine or tryptophan. The D gene is left open where the match is weak. Not every row has a clone size; where given, it reads once, few, many or a size class.

D gene,J gene,clone size,V gene,CDR3 protein,CDR3 DNA
-,TRBJ2-7,many,TRBV28,CASSQGGTGVYEQYF,TGTGCCAGCAGCCAAGGTGGGACCGGTGTCTACGAGCAGTACTTC
-,TRBJ1-1,few,TRBV7-6,CASSRGGTNTEAFF,TGTGCCAGCTCCCGGGGGGGGACGAACACTGAAGCTTTCTTT
TRBD1,TRBJ2-5,many,TRBV3-1,CASSQGTGEETQYF,TGTGCCAGCAGCCAAGGGACAGGCGAAGAGACCCAGTACTTC
-,TRBJ2-6,many,TRBV20-1,CSALRGSGANVLTF,TGCAGTGCGTTGAGGGGGTCTGGGGCCAACGTCCTGACTTTC
-,TRBJ2-5,few,TRBV6-1,CASSERWGYQETQYF,TGTGCCAGCAGTGAACGGTGGGGGTACCAAGAGACCCAGTACTTC
-,TRBJ1-1,few,TRBV12-3/TRBV12-4,CATLDRNTEAFF,TGTGCCACCCTCGACAGGAACACTGAAGCTTTCTTT
-,TRBJ2-7,-,TRBV27,CASGKGGEQYF,TGTGCCAGCGGTAAAGGGGGCGAGCAGTACTTC
-,TRBJ1-2,many,TRBV11-2,CASREGTGPSYGYTF,TGTGCCAGCAGGGAGGGAACAGGCCCCTCTTATGGCTACACCTTC
-,TRBJ2-7,many,TRBV28,CASDPGSSYEQYF,TGTGCCAGCGACCCCGGGAGCTCCTACGAGCAGTACTTC
-,TRBJ2-7,many,TRBV2,CASSVFSEQYF,TGTGCCAGCAGTGTCTTTAGCGAGCAGTACTTC
-,TRBJ2-2,-,TRBV7-9,CASSSWADTGELFF,TGTGCCAGCAGCTCCTGGGCAGACACCGGGGAGCTGTTTTTT
-,TRBJ2-2,-,TRBV7-2,CASSLLRVTGELFF,TGTGCCAGCAGCTTATTAAGGGTCACCGGGGAGCTGTTTTTT
-,TRBJ1-2,many,TRBV7-2,CASSVTGTYGYTF,TGTGCCAGCAGCGTTACAGGGACCTATGGCTACACCTTC
TRBD2,TRBJ2-7,many,TRBV28,CASSSSGSLNEQYF,TGTGCCAGCAGCTCTAGCGGGAGTCTCAACGAGCAGTACTTC
-,TRBJ2-7,many,TRBV6-1,CASTSGPSSYEQYF,TGTGCCAGCACCTCCGGGCCAAGCTCCTACGAGCAGTACTTC
-,TRBJ2-1,-,TRBV20-1,CSAQGGERHRGFF,TGCAGTGCACAAGGCGGGGAGAGACACAGGGGGTTCTTC
-,TRBJ2-5,-,TRBV9,CASSVGSPDGLGQETQYF,TGTGCCAGCAGCGTAGGTTCTCCGGACGGACTGGGGCAAGAGACCCAGTACTTC
TRBD2,TRBJ2-1,-,TRBV11-2,CASSLVVSGSSEQFF,TGTGCCAGCAGCTTAGTGGTTAGCGGGAGTTCTGAGCAGTTCTTC
-,TRBJ2-1,once,TRBV4-1,CASSQDPTYLYEQFF,TGCGCCAGCAGCCAAGATCCCACGTATCTCTATGAGCAGTTCTTC
TRBD2,TRBJ2-7,many,TRBV7-2,CASSISGRTGGEQYF,TGTGCCAGCAGCATTAGCGGGCGGACGGGGGGGGAGCAGTACTTC
-,TRBJ2-5,-,TRBV5-4,CASKEGEETQYF,TGTGCCAGCAAGGAGGGAGAAGAGACCCAGTACTTC
TRBD2,TRBJ2-1,many,TRBV6-2/TRBV6-3,CASSDLIIAGGRNEQFF,TGTGCCAGCAGTGACTTAATTATAGCGGGAGGGAGGAATGAGCAGTTCTTC
-,TRBJ1-1,-,TRBV6-5,CASSFLNTGMNTEAFF,TGTGCCAGCAGTTTCCTAAACACAGGGATGAACACTGAAGCTTTCTTT
-,TRBJ2-3,many,TRBV27,CASSSTPTDTQYF,TGTGCCAGCAGTTCGACCCCCACAGATACGCAGTATTTT
-,TRBJ2-5,many,TRBV7-3,CASSLSSVREETQYF,TGTGCCAGCAGCCTATCTAGCGTCAGAGAGGAGACCCAGTACTTC
TRBD2,TRBJ2-1,few,TRBV28,CASRLAGRLDEQFF,TGTGCCAGCCGCCTAGCGGGAAGGTTGGATGAGCAGTTCTTC
-,TRBJ2-1,-,TRBV19,CASRGGRTPTGQFF,TGTGCCAGTAGGGGGGGCCGAACACCGACGGGGCAGTTCTTC
-,TRBJ2-2,many,TRBV14,CASSVMGTGQSGELFF,TGTGCCAGCAGCGTTATGGGCACGGGGCAGTCCGGGGAGCTGTTTTTT
-,TRBJ2-1,-,TRBV5-5,CASSLDPPRETSYNEQFF,TGTGCCAGCAGCTTGGACCCCCCCCGAGAGACCTCCTACAATGAGCAGTTCTTC
-,TRBJ2-6,few,TRBV20-1,CSANPPAGGGSGANVLTF,TGCAGTGCTAACCCACCGGCAGGGGGGGGCTCTGGGGCCAACGTCCTGACTTTC
-,TRBJ2-6,many,TRBV27,CASSSSSGANVLTF,TGTGCCAGCAGCAGTAGCTCTGGGGCCAACGTCCTGACTTTC
TRBD2,TRBJ2-4,many,TRBV27,CASSLGAGAAKNIQYF,TGTGCCAGCAGTTTAGGGGCGGGAGCAGCCAAAAACATTCAGTACTTC
TRBD1,TRBJ2-5,-,TRBV5-1,CASSPTGQGFETQYF,TGCGCCAGCAGCCCGACTGGACAGGGGTTCGAGACCCAGTACTTC
-,TRBJ2-7,many,TRBV29-1,CSVVRTRGEQYF,TGCAGCGTTGTCAGAACTAGGGGCGAGCAGTACTTC
TRBD1,TRBJ2-7,many,TRBV30,CAWDRGSYEQYF,TGTGCCTGGGACAGGGGCTCCTACGAGCAGTACTTC
TRBD1,TRBJ2-7,many,TRBV9,CASSVGTGDTYEQYF,TGTGCCAGCAGCGTAGGGACAGGGGACACCTACGAGCAGTACTTC
-,TRBJ2-5,-,TRBV6-2/TRBV6-3,CASSPGGHDTQYF,TGTGCCAGCAGTCCCGGAGGGCACGACACCCAGTACTTC
TRBD1,TRBJ1-2,-,TRBV20-1,CSARGTGEGGYTF,TGCAGTGCTAGAGGAACAGGGGAAGGCGGCTACACCTTC
-,TRBJ1-5,few,TRBV20-1,CSARETGSNQPQHF,TGCAGTGCTAGAGAGACAGGTAGCAATCAGCCCCAGCATTTT
TRBD2,TRBJ2-2,-,TRBV7-9,CASSLGGTVQVGELFF,TGTGCCAGCAGCTTGGGAGGGACGGTTCAAGTTGGGGAGCTGTTTTTT
TRBD2,TRBJ2-7,many,TRBV28,CASSRQGLAHGQYF,TGTGCCAGCAGTCGCCAAGGACTAGCGCACGGGCAGTACTTC
-,TRBJ2-7,few,TRBV5-1,CASSLEARSYEQYF,TGCGCCAGCAGCTTGGAAGCAAGGAGCTACGAGCAGTACTTC
-,TRBJ1-2,many,TRBV15,CATSRDREWGYTF,TGTGCCACCAGCAGAGATCGAGAGTGGGGCTACACCTTC
-,TRBJ2-2,few,TRBV24-1,CATSDSGMTGELFF,TGTGCCACCAGTGATTCAGGGATGACCGGGGAGCTGTTTTTT
-,TRBJ2-1,-,TRBV28,CASSPSETLYNEQFF,TGTGCCAGCAGTCCCTCGGAGACTTTATACAATGAGCAGTTCTTC
TRBD2,TRBJ2-1,many,TRBV20-1,CSARPLAGTSGMSEQFF,TGCAGTGCTAGACCCCTGGCCGGGACTAGCGGGATGAGTGAGCAGTTCTTC
-,TRBJ2-2,many,TRBV5-1,CASSLSANTGELFF,TGCGCCAGCAGCTTGTCGGCCAACACCGGGGAGCTGTTTTTT
TRBD2,TRBJ2-3,once,TRBV20-1,CSAKRTSGTSSTDTQYF,TGCAGTGCTAAAAGGACTAGCGGGACTTCTAGCACAGATACGCAGTATTTT
-,TRBJ2-7,-,TRBV4-1,CASSQDPGAEQYF,TGCGCCAGCAGCCAAGATCCCGGAGCCGAGCAGTACTTC
TRBD2,TRBJ2-1,-,TRBV29-1,CSVDFGGRYNEQFF,TGCAGCGTTGATTTCGGGGGGAGGTACAATGAGCAGTTCTTC
TRBD1,TRBJ1-2,many,TRBV27,CASRAGGVWDGYTF,TGTGCCAGCAGGGCAGGGGGCGTATGGGATGGCTACACCTTC
-,TRBJ1-1,many,TRBV5-1,CASSLEGGGTEAFF,TGTGCCAGCAGCTTAGAGGGAGGGGGGACTGAAGCTTTCTTT
TRBD1,TRBJ2-1,many,TRBV27,CASSLWTGDYNEQFF,TGTGCCAGCAGTTTATGGACAGGGGACTACAATGAGCAGTTCTTC
TRBD1,TRBJ1-2,many,TRBV6-1,CASSSFGQGWKANYGYTF,TGTGCCAGCAGTTCCTTCGGACAGGGATGGAAGGCCAACTATGGCTACACCTTC
-,TRBJ2-3,many,TRBV28,CASSLYSPHQYF,TGTGCCAGCAGTTTGTACAGCCCCCATCAGTATTTT
-,TRBJ1-2,-,TRBV5-1,CASSLRPLYGYTF,TGCGCCAGCAGCTTGAGGCCGCTCTATGGCTACACCTTC
TRBD1,TRBJ2-1,many,TRBV27,CASRSDRGRDNEQFF,TGTGCCAGCAGATCGGACAGGGGCAGGGACAATGAGCAGTTCTTC
-,TRBJ2-7,many,TRBV5-1,CASSSETWGLATYEQYF,TGCGCCAGCAGCTCCGAGACGTGGGGACTTGCCACCTACGAGCAGTACTTC
-,TRBJ1-5,many,TRBV28,CASSPRSTTGFSNQPQHF,TGTGCCAGCAGCCCTAGATCCACGACAGGATTTAGCAATCAGCCCCAGCATTTT